This T cell receptor (beta chain) was sequenced for a study of response to subunit inactivated influenza vaccine. J was trimmed by 5 bases and V by 3 bases; bases with no gene match: 8. Germline CDR1 is SGHDT and CDR2 is YYEEEE. The CDR3 has 16 residues. From the RT-PCR reads, TCRdb called clonotypes with MiXCR, one entry per CDR3 protein. The profile shows about 170,000 distinct CDR3 sequences, over 9.5% of them singletons. These sequences were also reported in another study, on T cells expressing NK-cell markers. That investigation notes: Making the TCR beta cDNA relied on 5'RACE template switching with UMIs. These clonotypes additionally ranked first within the CD3+CD56-NKG2C+ fraction of a few donors. Specificity for HCMV among expanded NKG2C+ T cell clones was not established.

This receptor was identified in a man aged 50 or older who received an inactivated influenza vaccine. The sequencing used CD8+ T cells sorted from PBMCs, collected 11 to 12 days after vaccination. The V call is TRBV5-6, the J call TRBJ2-5; TRBD2 agrees at 12 bases. DNA for the CDR3: TGTGCCAGCAGCTGGGAACTAGCGGGGGGTGGTGAGACCCAGTACTTC. Translating it yields CASSWELAGGGETQYF.